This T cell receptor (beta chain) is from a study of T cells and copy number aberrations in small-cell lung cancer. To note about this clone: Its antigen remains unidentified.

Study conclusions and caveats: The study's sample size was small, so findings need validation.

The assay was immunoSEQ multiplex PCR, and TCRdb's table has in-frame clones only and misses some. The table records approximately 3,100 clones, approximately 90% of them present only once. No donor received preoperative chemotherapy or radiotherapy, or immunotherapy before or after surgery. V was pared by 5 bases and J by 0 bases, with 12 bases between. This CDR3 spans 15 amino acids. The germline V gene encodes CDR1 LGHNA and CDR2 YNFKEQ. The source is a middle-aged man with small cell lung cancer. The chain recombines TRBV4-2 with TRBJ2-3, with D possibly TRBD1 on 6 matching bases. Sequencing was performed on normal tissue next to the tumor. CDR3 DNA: TGTGCCAGCAGCTTCCGACAGGAGAGCACAGATACGCAGTATTTT. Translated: CASSFRQESTDTQYF.